The 17 T cell receptor beta chains below all came from one sample that was sequenced in a study of CD8 T cells in ankylosing spondylitis (dated by TCRdb to about 2017). What the study reported, not specific to this receptor: A TCR beta motif of about 8 highly homologous amino acid variants appeared characteristic of blood from ankylosing spondylitis patients.

These TCRs' antigens remain unknown. Libraries were prepared through 5' RACE. Instrument used: Illumina HiSeq 2500. In TCRdb, the public reads were trimmed at Q25 with fastp and aligned with MiXCR, with productive beta chains retained. Duplicate CDR3 protein sequences are folded into a single record with the most common DNA and genes. Present in this sample are 500,000 to 550,000 distinct CDR3 sequences, roughly 12% of which were seen just once. In total, the top ten clones hold 6.8% of the sample. Sequencing used blood, either unsorted or a sorted T cell fraction (not recorded which). These receptor sequences come from a male donor with ankylosing spondylitis.

The gene calls are TRBV18 and TRBJ2-1, with D possibly being TRBD1 (6 bases). Germline CDR1 is KGHSH and CDR2 is LQKENI. The CDR3 contains 13 residues. V lost 5 bases and J lost 3, with 8 bases in between. This CDR3 reads CASSAGDYNEQFF. CDR3 coding DNA: TGTGCCAGCTCAGCAGGGGACTACAATGAGCAGTTCTTC.

This clonotype has a single count. V usage is TRBV20-1 and J usage is TRBJ2-5; a possible D gene is TRBD2 (5 bases). From germline, CDR1 is DFQATT and CDR2 SNEGSKA (reference sequence). V was pared by 0 bases and J by 5 bases, with 10 bases between. The CDR3 extends over 13 amino acids. The CDR3 loop is CSARDVREETQYF. In DNA form, the CDR3 reads TGCAGTGCTAGAGATGTAAGGGAGGAGACCCAGTACTTC.

The chain has TRBV4-1 and TRBJ2-3; 9 positions agree with TRBD2. From germline, CDR1 is MGHRA and CDR2 YSYEKL. The CDR3 is 17 residues long. With V trimmed by 0 bases and J by 5 bases, 9 bases remained unmatched. The CDR3: CASSQDEAGGPVDTQYF. The CDR3, as DNA: TGCGCCAGCAGCCAAGATGAGGCGGGAGGGCCGGTAGATACGCAGTATTTT.

The rearrangement links TRBV4-2 to TRBJ2-1, with D perhaps being TRBD1 or TRBD2 (6 bases each). Germline V gives CDR1 LGHNA, CDR2 YNFKEQ. Trimming stripped 0 bases from V and 8 bases from J, with 20 bases between. The CDR3 runs 17 residues. The CDR3 protein is CASSQDRGETYGDEQFF. Written as DNA, the CDR3 is TGTGCCAGCAGCCAAGATAGGGGGGAGACTTATGGGGATGAGCAGTTCTTC.

This clonotype has a count of ten or more. V is TRBV10-3 and J is TRBJ2-3; a possible D gene is TRBD1 (7 bases). The CDR3 covers 14 residues. Germline values: CDR1 ENHRY, CDR2 SYGVKD. Trimming left V 6 bases short and J 4 bases short, with 14 bases between. The CDR3 region is CAIRGQGGADTQYF. The CDR3 DNA sequence: TGTGCCATCAGGGGCCAGGGGGGTGCAGATACGCAGTATTTT.

At least ten counts were recorded for this clonotype. The V call is TRBV12-3 or TRBV12-4, the J call TRBJ1-4, with unresolved D. The CDR3 is 14 residues long. Trimming pared 4 bases from V and 0 bases from J, leaving 6 bases between. For the CDR3, the DNA is TGTGCCAGCAGTTACCCTGCAACTAATGAAAAACTGTTTTTT. It is translated as CASSYPATNEKLFF.

This clonotype was counted at least ten times. The chain carries TRBV20-1 and TRBJ2-1; 8 bases are a match to TRBD1. With 8 bases clipped from V and 2 bases from J, the junction kept 11 bases outside the gene matches. The CDR3 contains 15 residues. The V gene's germline CDR1 is DFQATT and CDR2 SNEGSKA (reference sequence). The CDR3 loop reads CSSTGDRLPYNEQFF. In DNA, the CDR3 is TGCAGTTCGACAGGGGATCGCCTCCCCTACAATGAGCAGTTCTTC.

This clonotype has at least ten counts. This rearrangement joins TRBV10-3 to TRBJ2-1; D is undetermined. The CDR3 has 17 amino acids. V lost 0 bases and J 5 bases, leaving 17 bases between the germline ends. The germline CDR1 and CDR2 sequences are ENHRY and SYGVKD. CDR3 in DNA: TGTGCCATCAGTGAGTCGAATCTACACAGCTATAACAATGAGCAGTTCTTC. It codes for CAISESNLHSYNNEQFF.

This chain links TRBV10-2 with TRBJ2-1; TRBD2 matches 7 bases. CDR3 length equals 14 residues. Germline V lookup: CDR1 WSHSY, CDR2 SAAADI. Trimming removed 7 bases from V and 9 bases from J; junction bases left unmatched: 12. DNA for the CDR3: TGCGCCAGCACCCGGGACTACCCAAGGGGTGAGCAGTTCTTC. Translating gives CASTRDYPRGEQFF.

This clonotype was seen repeatedly, ten times or more. The rearrangement joins TRBV29-1 to TRBJ2-1; D is perhaps TRBD1 (5 bases). The CDR3 loop spans 14 amino acids. V was shortened by 4 bases and J by 6 bases, with 16 bases between the two germline ends. CDR1 is SQVTM and CDR2 is ANQGSEA in the germline V gene. As DNA, the CDR3 is TGCAGCGTTGCGGGCAGGGTAGGGGTCAATGAGCAGTTCTTC. Its protein product is CSVAGRVGVNEQFF.

The chain has TRBV25-1 and TRBJ1-1; 8 nucleotides line up with TRBD1. With V trimmed by 8 bases and J by 0 bases, 5 bases remained unmatched. The V gene's germline CDR1 is MGHDK and CDR2 SYGVNS. This CDR3 spans 14 amino acids. CDR3 in amino acids: CASGTGNMNTEAFF. In DNA, the CDR3 is TGTGCCAGCGGGACAGGAAACATGAACACTGAAGCTTTCTTT.

At least ten counts were recorded for this clonotype. The chain uses TRBV28 and TRBJ2-5, with D perhaps matching TRBD1 (6 bases). The germline V gene encodes CDR1 MDHEN and CDR2 SYDVKM. The CDR3 contains 16 residues. Trimming stripped 8 bases from V and 2 bases from J, with 21 bases between. The CDR3 DNA follows: TGTGCCAGCGGGGAGCCGTTTATCAGGGGTCAAGAGACCCAGTACTTC. This sequence encodes CASGEPFIRGQETQYF.

This chain joins TRBV15 and TRBJ1-1; no reliable D call. CDR1 and CDR2 from the germline V gene are LNHNV and YYDKDF (reference sequence). Trimming cost V 3 bases and J 0 bases, with 5 bases left between them. The CDR3 extends over 13 amino acids. In DNA, the CDR3 is TGTGCCACCAGCAGTTCGCTGAACACTGAAGCTTTCTTT. Amino acid sequence: CATSSSLNTEAFF.

A few counts support this clonotype. This sequence joins TRBV27 and TRBJ2-2, with 7 bases fitting TRBD1. This CDR3 contains 15 residues. Per germline, CDR1 MNHEY and CDR2 SMNVEV (reference sequence). J gave up 0 bases and V 6 bases, and 4 bases lay outside the gene matches. The CDR3 reads CASRLGGPNTGELFF. The CDR3 DNA follows: TGTGCCAGCAGATTAGGGGGCCCGAACACCGGGGAGCTGTTTTTT.

The V gene is TRBV12-3 or TRBV12-4, the J gene TRBJ1-1; D perhaps matches TRBD1 (6 bases). This CDR3 is built from 16 residues. Trimming removed 8 bases at V and 1 base at J, with 20 bases between. The CDR3: CASRAKGEATNTEAFF. The CDR3 nucleotides are TGTGCCAGCCGCGCGAAGGGGGAGGCAACGAACACTGAAGCTTTCTTT.

This rearrangement joins TRBV6-1 to TRBJ2-7; the D gene is possibly TRBD1 (5 bases). The V end lost 7 bases, the J end lost 4 bases, and 17 bases lay between the germline ends. The germline V gene has CDR1 MNHNS and CDR2 SASEGT. This CDR3 has 14 amino acids. Written as DNA, the CDR3 is TGTGCCAGCAAGGTACAGGAGAGTTATTACGAGCAGTACGTC. Amino acid sequence: CASKVQESYYEQYV.

Only a few counts were recorded for this clonotype. This rearrangement joins TRBV12-3 or TRBV12-4 to TRBJ2-3; 10 nucleotides match TRBD1. V lost 3 bases, J lost 0 bases, and 6 bases stayed unmatched. The CDR3 is 17 residues long. The CDR3 loop reads CASSFDRGLYSTDTQYF. CDR3 sequence (DNA): TGTGCCAGCAGTTTCGACAGGGGGCTCTATAGCACAGATACGCAGTATTTT.